The count of the clone carrying this T cell receptor (beta chain) is one. Antigen specificity is unknown. This entry comes from a study of PD-1 blockade in mismatch repair-deficient tumors. Study information: Enrolled about 2013-2016, patients had progressing, pretreated mismatch repair-deficient cancers of 12 types.

The CDR3 consists of 15 residues. Germline lookup yields CDR1 MNHNS and CDR2 SASEGT. J was trimmed by 0 bases and V by 7 bases; bases with no gene match: 6. The assay was immunoSEQ multiplex PCR, and TCRdb's table has in-frame clones only and misses some. Of 130,000 or so clones listed, 70% to 90% are singletons. All patients were mismatch repair deficient, assessed by either PCR or immunohistochemistry. The TCR-sequenced patients were a few responders to pembrolizumab. Study conclusions and caveats: After pembrolizumab, tumor-resident clones rose rapidly, then generally contracted before radiologic responses.

This sample comprised peripheral blood, obtained 44 weeks after starting pembrolizumab. The chain combines TRBV6-1 with TRBJ2-7, with 10 bases that match TRBD2. This receptor was taken from an adult with mismatch repair-deficient cancer. This CDR3 is CASTRTSGRSYEQYF. The CDR3 nucleotides are TGTGCCAGCACCCGGACTAGCGGCCGCTCCTACGAGCAGTACTTC.